This TCR beta chain derives from a study of shared clonotypes between healthy human individuals. Whole-study results and caveats: Investigators expected sequencing depth to affect clonotype sharing among donors. The small donor group covered limited genetic and exposure diversity.

This clone showed up just a few times. What it recognizes is unknown. Assay: immunoSEQ multiplex PCR; the TCRdb copy retains only in-frame clones and omits some. The sample contains 500,000 or so clones, about 96% of which appear only once. V was clipped by 5 bases and J by 8 bases, with 15 bases between them. Germline V gene sequence: CDR1 WNHNN, CDR2 SYGVQD (reference sequence). CDR3 length equals 13 residues. This chain links TRBV10-1 with TRBJ1-2; D unclear. The TCR sequence derives from a woman in her 30s in good health. The specimen sequenced was naive CD4+ T cells sorted from blood. Regarding subset: CD45RA+ positively selected. CDR3 nucleotides: TGCGCCAGCAGTCATTCGGGCGCGCGGGGCTACACCTTC. As protein: CASSHSGARGYTF.